This TCR beta chain was profiled in a study of PD-1 blockade in classical Hodgkin lymphoma. Study at large: Treatment was intravenous nivolumab, 3 mg/kg every 2 weeks, until progression.

Time point defined: cycle 4 day 1 (C4D1), after 5 to 7 weeks of nivolumab. Every patient experienced relapse after autologous stem cell transplantation, and brentuximab vedotin exposure varied. Whole-study findings and limits: At C4D1, TCR diversity had climbed significantly for CD4+ cells, though not for CD8+ cells.

This clone has more than one count but fewer than ten. Its antigen is currently unknown. Repertoires were generated with immunoSEQ multiplex PCR, while TCRdb's copy carries only in-frame clones and drops some. Among 40,000 to 45,000 clones listed, about two thirds were seen once. CDR3 length equals 14 residues. Germline V gene sequence: CDR1 SGHNT, CDR2 YYREEE (reference sequence). Between the trimmed V and J ends, which lost 0 bases and 7 bases, there was a span of 11 bases. This chain uses TRBV5-4 with TRBJ1-3; D call uncertain. The material sequenced was peripheral blood mononuclear cells (PBMCs), taken before the fourth cycle of nivolumab. The receptor was isolated from a human donor with classical Hodgkin lymphoma. As DNA, the CDR3 is TGTGCCAGCAGCTTGGGACCGGGTCGGAACACCATATATTTT. Translation: CASSLGPGRNTIYF.